One and the same sample provided the 12 T cell receptor beta chains below, sequenced in a study of blood T cell repertoires in COVID-19. Generated by immunoSEQ multiplex PCR, the TCRdb table keeps only in-frame clones and is missing some. The data contain around 120,000 clones, around two thirds of them singletons. Sequenced: peripheral blood. All receptors come from a woman aged 70-85 years with acute or convalescent COVID-19.

This clone was seen just once. The rearrangement links TRBV5-1 to TRBJ1-1; 7 nucleotides agree with TRBD1. The J segment lost 8 bases and the V segment lost 2 bases, leaving 6 bases of the junction unmatched. CDR1 is SGHRS and CDR2 is YFSETQ in the germline V gene. This CDR3 spans 13 amino acids. The CDR3 reads CASSFYPDREAFF. CDR3 nucleotide sequence: TGCGCCAGCAGCTTCTACCCGGACAGGGAAGCTTTCTTT.

The chain is built from TRBV10-2 and TRBJ2-7; TRBD2 might be the D (6 bases). Trimming took 6 bases from V and 5 from J, leaving 17 bases between them. The germline V gene encodes CDR1 WSHSY and CDR2 SAAADI. This CDR3 has 14 amino acids. The CDR3 DNA reads as TGCGCCAGCAGGGACGAGACTAGATTGGACGAGCAGTACTTC. Protein sequence: CASRDETRLDEQYF.

The chain couples TRBV27 to TRBJ2-1; D is undetermined. The CDR3 covers 12 residues. In germline, CDR1 is MNHEY, CDR2 SMNVEV (reference sequence). V was pared by 3 bases and J by 10 bases, with 10 bases between. The CDR3 DNA reads TGTGCCAGCAGTTTCAGTGGGCTAGAGCAGTTCTTC. Its translation: CASSFSGLEQFF.

The chain recombines TRBV7-2 with TRBJ2-2; 8 positions agree with TRBD1. After removal of 3 bases from V and 2 bases from J, the junction contained 8 bases not matched to a gene. Germline V gene data show CDR1 as SGHTA and CDR2 as FQGNSA. The CDR3 contains 17 residues. The CDR3 spells CASSLNRGAVNTGELFF. CDR3 bases: TGTGCCAGCAGCTTGAACAGGGGGGCAGTTAACACCGGGGAGCTGTTTTTT.

V and J are TRBV4-3 and TRBJ2-6; D remains ambiguous. The germline CDR1 and CDR2 sequences are LGHNA and YSLEER. The V end was cut by 0 bases, the J end by 0 bases, with 12 bases between. The CDR3 sequence is 18 residues long. The CDR3 nucleotides are TGCGCCAGCAGCCAAGATCACAACAGTTTCTCTGGGGCCAACGTCCTGACTTTC. Amino acid sequence: CASSQDHNSFSGANVLTF.

This clone was counted a few times. This rearrangement joins TRBV18 to TRBJ1-3; tentative D call: TRBD1 (5 bases). The CDR3 has 16 amino acids. The germline V gene encodes CDR1 KGHSH and CDR2 LQKENI. V was cut by 4 bases and J by 2 bases, with 15 bases left in between. The CDR3 reads CASSQEEGVTGNTIYF. The CDR3 coding sequence is TGTGCCAGCTCACAGGAAGAAGGGGTGACTGGAAACACCATATATTTT.

The chain has TRBV6-1 and TRBJ2-4; 7 bases align to TRBD1. V gave up 4 bases and J gave up 0 bases; unmatched junction bases: 15. The CDR3 loop spans 19 amino acids. The germline V gene encodes CDR1 MNHNS and CDR2 SASEGT. Here the CDR3 reads CASSAPGQLNTLAKNIQYF. The CDR3 DNA follows: TGTGCCAGCAGTGCACCGGGACAGCTCAACACCCTAGCCAAAAACATTCAGTACTTC.

The chain recombines TRBV10-3 with TRBJ1-1, with 7 bases identical to TRBD1. The junction had 11 bases not matched to a gene; V was cut back by 7 bases and J by 6 bases. The CDR3 sequence is 14 residues long. Per the germline V gene, CDR1 is ENHRY and CDR2 is SYGVKD. This CDR3 is CAITEGGRAPEAFF. CDR3 nucleotide sequence: TGTGCCATCACCGAAGGGGGCCGGGCTCCTGAAGCTTTCTTT.

V is TRBV6-5 and J is TRBJ2-7; TRBD1 matches at 8 bases. V lost 6 bases and J lost 5; bases outside the gene matches: 9. CDR3 length equals 14 residues. Germline-derived CDR1 and CDR2 are MNHEY and SVGAGI. The CDR3 reads CASRPGGAHNEQYF. CDR3 nucleotides: TGTGCCAGCAGGCCAGGGGGCGCCCACAACGAGCAGTACTTC.

This clone has at least ten counts. V and J are TRBV12-5 and TRBJ2-7; 13 bases agree with TRBD2. Germline CDR1 and CDR2: LGHNT and FRNRAP. Trimming at V came to 0 bases and at J to 3 bases, leaving 2 bases not matched to a gene. The CDR3 spans 16 residues. The CDR3 DNA reads TGTGCTAGTGGTTTGGTACGGACTAGCGGGAGCTACGAGCAGTACTTC. Protein: CASGLVRTSGSYEQYF.

The chain carries TRBV10-3 and TRBJ2-3; 9 bases are shared with TRBD2. Germline values: CDR1 ENHRY, CDR2 SYGVKD. V lost 6 bases and J lost 1; bases outside the gene matches: 8. CDR3 length: 16 residues. The CDR3 loop is CAISQIAGERTDTQYF. CDR3 coding DNA: TGTGCCATCAGCCAAATAGCGGGGGAGCGCACAGATACGCAGTATTTT.

The CDR3 region is CASSLVAGGRTDTQYF. The DNA for the CDR3 is TGTGCCAGCAGCCTAGTAGCGGGAGGGCGCACAGATACGCAGTATTTT. The rearrangement joins TRBV5-6 to TRBJ2-3; 11 nucleotides line up with TRBD2. The CDR3 length is 16 residues. The J segment lost 1 base and the V segment lost 4 bases, leaving 5 bases of the junction unmatched. The germline V gene has CDR1 SGHDT and CDR2 YYEEEE.